The clone carrying this T cell receptor beta chain was found a few times. Treatment denoted: 15 to 20 received Ad26.COV2.S at low or high dose, single or two shots; 5 received placebo; per-sample allocation not given. The investigators took samples on day 63 after the first vaccine or placebo injection. The sample belongs to a study of Ad26.COV2.S vaccination and SARS-CoV-2 variants. Sequencing was performed with immunoSEQ multiplex PCR; in TCRdb, only in-frame clones are kept and a portion is missing. The sample lists around 400,000 clones, roughly 80% occurring once. V was clipped by 2 bases and J by 4 bases, with 8 bases between them. Per the germline V gene, CDR1 is MNHNS and CDR2 is SASEGT. CDR3 length: 13 amino acids.

This sequence was found in a person aged 18-60 years who received the Ad26.COV2.S COVID-19 vaccine or a placebo. The chain links TRBV6-1 to TRBJ1-2; tentative D call: TRBD1 (5 bases). The sample here was peripheral blood, taken in a trial of Ad26.COV2.S vaccine versus placebo. CDR3 in amino acids: CASSEMRGYGYTF. The DNA of the CDR3 is TGTGCCAGCAGTGAAATGAGGGGCTATGGCTACACCTTC.